This TCR beta chain was recovered during a study of T cell changes during pregnancy in multiple sclerosis (dated by TCRdb to about 2019). Context from the whole study: Changes in the T cell repertoire over the course of pregnancy were examined in this study in women with multiple sclerosis.

This clone came up once. No cognate antigen has been identified for it. No much larger clone is present one base from it, and per-base qualities are unavailable. From V the trimming removes 3 bases and from J it removes 10 bases, while the gene matches leave 12 bases of the junction unaccounted for. CDR1 MRHNA and CDR2 SNTAGT are derived from the germline V gene. Inclusive of the bounding cysteine and phenylalanine, the CDR3 is 16 residues long. Only the CDR3 DNA is retained, 48 bases long and in frame from the first base. To prepare the library, the immunoSEQ multiplex PCR assay was applied. TCRdb took this table from immuneACCESS and kept in-frame rearrangements with V and J called. Such tables lack part of the clones; where checked against another copy, unresolved V genes explain under half of the gap, and the rest is unexplained. Within this sample are approximately 44,000 clones, with roughly nine tenths of them counted one time only. The top ten clonotypes cover around 0.8% of the sample.

This receptor was taken from a female donor with multiple sclerosis, enrolled in a pregnancy study. This chain is built from TRBV6-4 and TRBJ2-1; the central 10 bases match TRBD2. Sample: CD4+ T cells from peripheral blood mononuclear cells, taken before pregnancy. The CDR3 reads CASSERGASGGGEQFF. The bases are TGTGCCAGCAGTGAACGAGGCGCTAGCGGGGGTGGCGAGCAGTTCTTC.